This T cell receptor (beta chain) is from a study of immune characterization of retroperitoneal liposarcoma. This CDR3 spans 13 amino acids. Per the germline V gene, CDR1 is MNHEY and CDR2 is SMNVEV (reference sequence). The germline V and J ends were trimmed by 5 bases and 6 bases, with 14 bases remaining between them. From the PCR reads, TCRdb called clonotypes with MiXCR, one entry per CDR3 protein. The sample holds under 2,500 distinct CDR3 sequences, 45% to 50% seen once. The TCR sequence derives from a female donor with retroperitoneal liposarcoma. The chain combines TRBV27 with TRBJ2-7; no clear D gene. Sequenced sample: tumor tissue. DNA of the CDR3: TGTGCCAGCAGTCCATACCTCTCGGCCGAGCAGTACTTC. Encoded protein: CASSPYLSAEQYF.